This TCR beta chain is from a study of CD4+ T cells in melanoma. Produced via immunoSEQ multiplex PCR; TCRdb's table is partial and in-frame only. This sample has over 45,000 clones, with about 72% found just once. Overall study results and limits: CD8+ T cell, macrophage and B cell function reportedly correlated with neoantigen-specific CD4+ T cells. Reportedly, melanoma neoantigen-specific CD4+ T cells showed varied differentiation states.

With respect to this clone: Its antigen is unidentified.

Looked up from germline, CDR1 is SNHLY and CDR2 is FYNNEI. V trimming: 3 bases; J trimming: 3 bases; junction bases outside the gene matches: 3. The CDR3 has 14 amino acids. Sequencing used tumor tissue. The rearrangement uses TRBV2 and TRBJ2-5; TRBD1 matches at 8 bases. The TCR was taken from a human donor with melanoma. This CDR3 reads CASSDPDREETQYF. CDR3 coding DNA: TGTGCCAGCAGTGATCCGGACAGGGAAGAGACCCAGTACTTC.